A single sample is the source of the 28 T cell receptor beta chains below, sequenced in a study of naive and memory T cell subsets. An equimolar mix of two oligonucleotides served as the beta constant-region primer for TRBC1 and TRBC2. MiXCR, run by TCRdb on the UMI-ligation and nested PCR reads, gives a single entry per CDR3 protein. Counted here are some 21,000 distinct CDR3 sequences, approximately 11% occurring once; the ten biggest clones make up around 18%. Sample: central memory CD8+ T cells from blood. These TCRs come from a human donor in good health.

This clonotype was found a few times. The DNA of the CDR3 is TGTGCCAGCAGCCGGACCTCCTACGAGCAGTACTTC. Translated, it gives CASSRTSYEQYF. V usage is TRBV7-9 and J usage is TRBJ2-7; D is undetermined. Germline CDR1 SEHNR, CDR2 FQNEAQ (reference sequence). The V gene lost 5 bases and the J gene lost 0 bases, with 5 bases spanning the gap. This CDR3 is built from 12 residues.

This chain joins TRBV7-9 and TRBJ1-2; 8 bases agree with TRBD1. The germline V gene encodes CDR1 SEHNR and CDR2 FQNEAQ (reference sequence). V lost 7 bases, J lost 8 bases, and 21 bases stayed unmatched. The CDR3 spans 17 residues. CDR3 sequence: CASNIRTGPQKTSGYTF. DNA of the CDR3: TGTGCCAGCAACATCCGGACAGGGCCTCAAAAAACTTCCGGCTACACCTTC.

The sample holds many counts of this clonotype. The DNA of the CDR3 is TGTGCCAGCAGCATCGGACTAGCCCTACTAAATTACGAGCAGTACTTC. Translating gives CASSIGLALLNYEQYF. This sequence joins TRBV12-3 or TRBV12-4 and TRBJ2-7, with 8 positions matching TRBD2. V gave up 6 bases and J gave up 4 bases; unmatched junction bases: 14. The CDR3 runs to 16 residues.

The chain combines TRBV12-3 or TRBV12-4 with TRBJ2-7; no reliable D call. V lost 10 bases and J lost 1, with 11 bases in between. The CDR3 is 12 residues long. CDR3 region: CATSGLSYEQYF. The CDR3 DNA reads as TGTGCCACTTCGGGCCTTTCCTACGAGCAGTACTTC.

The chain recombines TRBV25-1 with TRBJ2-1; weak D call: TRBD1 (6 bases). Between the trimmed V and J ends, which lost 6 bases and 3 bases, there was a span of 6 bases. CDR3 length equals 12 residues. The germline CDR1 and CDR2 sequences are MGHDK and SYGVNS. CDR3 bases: TGTGCCAGCAGACAGGGCTACAATGAGCAGTTCTTC. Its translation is CASRQGYNEQFF.

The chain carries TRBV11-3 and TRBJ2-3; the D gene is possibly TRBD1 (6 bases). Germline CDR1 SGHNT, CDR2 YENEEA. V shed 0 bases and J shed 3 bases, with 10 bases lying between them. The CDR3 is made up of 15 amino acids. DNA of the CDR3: TGTGCCAGCAGCTTAGATCACACAGGGACAGATACGCAGTATTTT. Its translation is CASSLDHTGTDTQYF.

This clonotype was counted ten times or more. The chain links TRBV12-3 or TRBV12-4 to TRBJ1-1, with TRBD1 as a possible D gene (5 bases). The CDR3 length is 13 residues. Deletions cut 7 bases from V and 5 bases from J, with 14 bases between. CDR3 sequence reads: CASTLGGTTEAFF. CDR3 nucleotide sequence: TGTGCCAGCACCTTGGGAGGGACGACTGAAGCTTTCTTT.

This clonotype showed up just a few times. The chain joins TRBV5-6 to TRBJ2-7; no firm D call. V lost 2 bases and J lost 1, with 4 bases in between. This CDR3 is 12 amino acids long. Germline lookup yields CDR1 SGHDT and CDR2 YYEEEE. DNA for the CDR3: TGTGCCAGCAGCTTTTATTCCTACGAGCAGTACTTC. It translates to CASSFYSYEQYF.

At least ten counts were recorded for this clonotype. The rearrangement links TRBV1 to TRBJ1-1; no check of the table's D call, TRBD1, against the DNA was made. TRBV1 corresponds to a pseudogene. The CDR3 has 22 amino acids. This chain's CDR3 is CTSSQDGRGEEKATLLNTEAFF. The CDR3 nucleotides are TGCACCAGCAGCCAAGATGGGCGAGGAGAGGAGAAGGCCACTCTCCTTAACACTGAAGCTTTCTTT.

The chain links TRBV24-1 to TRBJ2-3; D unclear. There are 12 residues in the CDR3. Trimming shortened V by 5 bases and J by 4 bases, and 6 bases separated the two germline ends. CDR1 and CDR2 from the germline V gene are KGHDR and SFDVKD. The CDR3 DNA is TGTGCCACCAGTGTCCGATCAGATACGCAGTATTTT. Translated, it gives CATSVRSDTQYF.

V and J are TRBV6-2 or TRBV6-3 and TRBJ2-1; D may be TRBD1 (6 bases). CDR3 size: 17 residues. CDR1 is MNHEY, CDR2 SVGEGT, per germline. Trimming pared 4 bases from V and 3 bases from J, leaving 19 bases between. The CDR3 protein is CASSSSSGTLYYNEQFF. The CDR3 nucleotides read TGTGCCAGCAGTTCCTCGTCCGGGACATTGTACTACAATGAGCAGTTCTTC.

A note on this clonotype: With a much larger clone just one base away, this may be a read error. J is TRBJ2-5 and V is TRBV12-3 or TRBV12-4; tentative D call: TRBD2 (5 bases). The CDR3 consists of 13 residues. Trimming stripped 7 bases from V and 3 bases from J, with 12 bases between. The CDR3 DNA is TGTGCCAGCAATCCCCGGGGAGAAGAGACCCAGTACTTC. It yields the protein CASNPRGEETQYF.

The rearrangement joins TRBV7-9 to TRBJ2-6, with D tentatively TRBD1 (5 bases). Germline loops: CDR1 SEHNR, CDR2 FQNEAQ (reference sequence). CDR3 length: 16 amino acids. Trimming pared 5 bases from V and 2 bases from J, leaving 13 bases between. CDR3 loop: CASSGIVTAGANVLTF. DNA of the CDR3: TGTGCCAGCAGCGGTATTGTGACAGCTGGGGCCAACGTCCTGACTTTC.

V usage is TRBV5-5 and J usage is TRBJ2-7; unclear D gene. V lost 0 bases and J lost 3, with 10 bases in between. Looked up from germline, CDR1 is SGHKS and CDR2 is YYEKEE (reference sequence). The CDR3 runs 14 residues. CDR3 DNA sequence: TGTGCCAGCAGCTTGGGTTACACTGACTACGAGCAGTACTTC. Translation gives CASSLGYTDYEQYF.

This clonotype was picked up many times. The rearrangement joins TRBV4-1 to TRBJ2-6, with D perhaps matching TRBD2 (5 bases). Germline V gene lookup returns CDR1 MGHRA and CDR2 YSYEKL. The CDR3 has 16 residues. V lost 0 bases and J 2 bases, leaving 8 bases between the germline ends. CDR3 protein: CASSQDHGTGANVLTF. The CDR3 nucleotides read TGCGCCAGCAGCCAAGATCACGGGACTGGGGCCAACGTCCTGACTTTC.

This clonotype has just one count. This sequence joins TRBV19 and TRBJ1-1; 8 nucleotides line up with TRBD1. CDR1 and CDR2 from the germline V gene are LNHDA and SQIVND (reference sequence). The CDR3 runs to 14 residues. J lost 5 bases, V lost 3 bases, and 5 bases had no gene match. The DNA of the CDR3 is TGTGCCAGTAGTATGGTGACAGGGGTAACTGAAGCTTTCTTT. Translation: CASSMVTGVTEAFF.

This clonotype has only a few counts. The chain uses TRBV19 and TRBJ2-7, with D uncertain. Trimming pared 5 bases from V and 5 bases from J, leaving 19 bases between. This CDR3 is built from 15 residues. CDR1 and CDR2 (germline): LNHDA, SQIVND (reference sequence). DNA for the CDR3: TGTGCCAGTAGTCCGAGCTGGGTGGTCCTTCACGAGCAGTACTTC. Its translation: CASSPSWVVLHEQYF.

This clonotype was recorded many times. CDR3: CASRDSTLYF. The CDR3 DNA sequence: TGTGCCAGCAGAGACAGCACTTTGTACTTC. This chain joins TRBV28 and TRBJ2-7, with D tentatively TRBD1 (5 bases). Germline values: CDR1 MDHEN, CDR2 SYDVKM. The ends were cut back, 6 bases at V and 12 bases at J, with 12 bases in the middle. This CDR3 is 10 amino acids long.

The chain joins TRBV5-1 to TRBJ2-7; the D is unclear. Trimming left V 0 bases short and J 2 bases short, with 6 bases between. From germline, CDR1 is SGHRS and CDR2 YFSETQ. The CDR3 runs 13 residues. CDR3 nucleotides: TGCGCCAGCAGCTTGGCACGACCCTACGAGCAGTACTTC. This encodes CASSLARPYEQYF.

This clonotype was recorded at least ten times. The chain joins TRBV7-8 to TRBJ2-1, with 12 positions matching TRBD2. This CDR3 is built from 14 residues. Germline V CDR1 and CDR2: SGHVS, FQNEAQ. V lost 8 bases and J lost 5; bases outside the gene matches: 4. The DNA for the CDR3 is TGTGCCAGCGGACTAGCGGGAATAAACAATGAGCAGTTCTTC. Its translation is CASGLAGINNEQFF.

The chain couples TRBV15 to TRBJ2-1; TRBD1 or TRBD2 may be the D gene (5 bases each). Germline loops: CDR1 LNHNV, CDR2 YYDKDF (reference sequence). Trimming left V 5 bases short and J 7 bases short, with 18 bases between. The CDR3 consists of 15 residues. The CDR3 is CATSASGTPRNEQFF. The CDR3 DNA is TGTGCCACCAGCGCCTCGGGGACCCCCAGGAATGAGCAGTTCTTC.

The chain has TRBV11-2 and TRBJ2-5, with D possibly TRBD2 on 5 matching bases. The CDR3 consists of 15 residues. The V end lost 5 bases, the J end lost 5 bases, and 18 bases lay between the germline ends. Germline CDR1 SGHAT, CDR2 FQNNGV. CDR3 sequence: CASSPEAAWGETQYF. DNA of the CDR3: TGTGCCAGCAGCCCGGAGGCGGCCTGGGGTGAGACCCAGTACTTC.

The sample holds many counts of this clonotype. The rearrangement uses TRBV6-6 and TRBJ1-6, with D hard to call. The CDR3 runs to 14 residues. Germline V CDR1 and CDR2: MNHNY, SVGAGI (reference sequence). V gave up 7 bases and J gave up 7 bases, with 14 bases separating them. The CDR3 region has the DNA TGTGCCAGCAACCACAACCAGGAGAATTCACCCCTCCACTTT. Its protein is CASNHNQENSPLHF.

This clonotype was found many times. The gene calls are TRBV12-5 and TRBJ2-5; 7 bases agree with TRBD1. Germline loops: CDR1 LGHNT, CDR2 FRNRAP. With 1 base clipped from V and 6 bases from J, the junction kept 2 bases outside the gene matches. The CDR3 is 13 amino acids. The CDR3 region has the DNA TGTGCTAGTGGTTTGGACAGGGGAAAGACCCAGTACTTC. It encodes CASGLDRGKTQYF. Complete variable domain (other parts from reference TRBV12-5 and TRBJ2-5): DARVTQTPRHKVTEMGQEVTMRCQPILGHNTVFWYRQTMMQGLELLAYFRNRAPLDDSGMPKDRFSAEMPDATLATLKIQPSEPRDSAVYFCASGLDRGKTQYFGPGTRLLVL.

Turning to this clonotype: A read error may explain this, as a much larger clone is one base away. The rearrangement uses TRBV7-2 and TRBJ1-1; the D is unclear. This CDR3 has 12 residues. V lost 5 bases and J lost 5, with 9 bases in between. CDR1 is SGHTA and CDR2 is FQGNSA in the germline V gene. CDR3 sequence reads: CASSVGWTEAFF. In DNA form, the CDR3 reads TGTGCCAGCAGCGTAGGGTGGACTGAAGCTTTCTTT.

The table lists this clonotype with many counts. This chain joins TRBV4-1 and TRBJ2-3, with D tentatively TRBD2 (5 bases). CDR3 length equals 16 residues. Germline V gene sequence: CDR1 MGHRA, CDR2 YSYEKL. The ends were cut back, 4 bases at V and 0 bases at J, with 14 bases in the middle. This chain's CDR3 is CASSLPDGGSTDTQYF. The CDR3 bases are TGCGCCAGCAGCCTTCCCGACGGCGGGAGCACAGATACGCAGTATTTT.

The CDR3 nucleotides are TGTGCCAGCAGCTTGTGGGGCTACGAGCAGTACTTC. This gives the protein CASSLWGYEQYF. The chain carries TRBV5-4 and TRBJ2-7, with D unresolved. This CDR3 has 12 amino acids. The germline V gene encodes CDR1 SGHNT and CDR2 YYREEE (reference sequence). The germline V and J ends were trimmed by 1 base and 3 bases, with 5 bases remaining between them.

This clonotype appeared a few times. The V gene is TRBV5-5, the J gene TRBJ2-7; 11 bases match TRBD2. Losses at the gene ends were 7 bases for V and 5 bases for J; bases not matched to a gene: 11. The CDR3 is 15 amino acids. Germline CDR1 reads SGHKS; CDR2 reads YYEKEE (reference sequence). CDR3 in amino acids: CASEDLAGGLDEQYF. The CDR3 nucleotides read TGTGCCAGCGAGGACTTAGCGGGAGGGCTGGACGAGCAGTACTTC. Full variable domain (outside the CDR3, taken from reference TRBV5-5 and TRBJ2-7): DAGVTQSPTHLIKTRGQQVTLRCSPISGHKSVSWYQQVLGQGPQFIFQYYEKEERGRGNFPDRFSARQFPNYSSELNVNALLLGDSALYLCASEDLAGGLDEQYFGPGTRLTVT.